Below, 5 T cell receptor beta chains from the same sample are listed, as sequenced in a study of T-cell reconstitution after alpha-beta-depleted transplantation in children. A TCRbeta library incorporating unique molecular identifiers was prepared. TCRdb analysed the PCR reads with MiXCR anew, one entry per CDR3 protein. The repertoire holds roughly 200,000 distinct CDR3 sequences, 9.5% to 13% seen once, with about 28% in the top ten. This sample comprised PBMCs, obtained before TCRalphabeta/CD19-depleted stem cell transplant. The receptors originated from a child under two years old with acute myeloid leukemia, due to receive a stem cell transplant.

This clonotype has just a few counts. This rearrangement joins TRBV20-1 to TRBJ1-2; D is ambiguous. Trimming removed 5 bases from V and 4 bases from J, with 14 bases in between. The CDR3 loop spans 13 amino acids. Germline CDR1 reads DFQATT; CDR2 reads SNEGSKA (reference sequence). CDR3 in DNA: TGCAGTGCTGCCCTCACGGTGGGCTATGGCTACACCTTC. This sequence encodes CSAALTVGYGYTF.

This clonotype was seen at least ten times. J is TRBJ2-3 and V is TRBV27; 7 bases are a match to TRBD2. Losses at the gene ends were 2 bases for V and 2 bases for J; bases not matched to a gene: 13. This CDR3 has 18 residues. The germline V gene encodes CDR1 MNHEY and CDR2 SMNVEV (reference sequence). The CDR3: CASSLVGLADPNTDTQYF. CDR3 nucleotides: TGTGCCAGCAGTTTAGTAGGGCTAGCGGACCCCAACACAGATACGCAGTATTTT.

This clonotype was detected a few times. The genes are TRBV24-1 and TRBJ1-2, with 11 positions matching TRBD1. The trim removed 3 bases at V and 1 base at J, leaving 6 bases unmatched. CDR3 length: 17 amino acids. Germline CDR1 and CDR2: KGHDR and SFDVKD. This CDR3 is CATSDPRDRGVNYGYTF. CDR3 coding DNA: TGTGCCACCAGTGATCCTCGGGACAGGGGGGTTAACTATGGCTACACCTTC.

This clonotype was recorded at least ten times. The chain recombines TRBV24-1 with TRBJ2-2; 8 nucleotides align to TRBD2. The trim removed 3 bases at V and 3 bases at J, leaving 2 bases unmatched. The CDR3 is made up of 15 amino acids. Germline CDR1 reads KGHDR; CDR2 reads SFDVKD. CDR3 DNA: TGTGCCACCAGTGATCGACTAGCGTACACCGGGGAGCTGTTTTTT. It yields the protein CATSDRLAYTGELFF.

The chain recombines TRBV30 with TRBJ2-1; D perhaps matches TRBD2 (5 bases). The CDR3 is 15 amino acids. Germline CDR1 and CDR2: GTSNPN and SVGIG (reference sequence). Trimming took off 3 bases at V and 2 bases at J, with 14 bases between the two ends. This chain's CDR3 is CAWSHTAAAYNEQFF. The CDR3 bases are TGTGCCTGGAGCCATACAGCGGCCGCCTACAATGAGCAGTTCTTC.